The clone carrying this TCR beta chain was counted between two and nine times. PCR was performed a second time for 7 to 11 cycles using a sample-barcoded 5' primer and a J-beta primer mix. TCRdb recomputed calls from the 5' RACE reads with MiXCR, one row per CDR3 protein. The data show 1.5 million to 2 million distinct CDR3 sequences, with 25% to 30% seen just once and approximately 7.7% held by the top ten. The data belong to a study of blood T cells in healthy people across ages. Those donating, healthy Caucasian individuals from Russia, were aged roughly 6 to 100. Trimming left V 0 bases short and J 1 base short, with 13 bases between. The CDR3 consists of 16 residues. Per the germline V gene, CDR1 is SGHRS and CDR2 is YFSETQ.

This clonotype originated in a woman aged 25 to 39 in good health. Sequencing was carried out using blood. The chain is built from TRBV5-1 and TRBJ2-5, with a tentative D call TRBD2 (6 bases). CDR3 nucleotides: TGCGCCAGCAGCTTGGAGGTAGCGGTGTGCCAAGAGACCCAGTACTTC. This codes for CASSLEVAVCQETQYF.